Detailed here is one T cell receptor (beta chain). The germline V gene encodes CDR1 SNHLY and CDR2 FYNNEI. This CDR3 comprises 15 residues. The V and J ends lost 4 bases and 0 bases respectively, with 10 bases between them. Sequenced by immunoSEQ multiplex PCR; TCRdb stores in-frame clones only, minus some. Of about 300,000 clones listed, nearly 90% are singletons. This sample stems from a study of blood T cell repertoires in COVID-19. Specimen: PBMCs or T cells enriched from blood (not recorded which). This chain links TRBV2 with TRBJ1-5; D not resolved. The clonotype was recovered from a woman in her 30s who had recovered from COVID-19. CDR3 DNA: TGTGCCAGCAGTGTACAACTATCTAGCAATCAGCCCCAGCATTTT. This codes for CASSVQLSSNQPQHF.